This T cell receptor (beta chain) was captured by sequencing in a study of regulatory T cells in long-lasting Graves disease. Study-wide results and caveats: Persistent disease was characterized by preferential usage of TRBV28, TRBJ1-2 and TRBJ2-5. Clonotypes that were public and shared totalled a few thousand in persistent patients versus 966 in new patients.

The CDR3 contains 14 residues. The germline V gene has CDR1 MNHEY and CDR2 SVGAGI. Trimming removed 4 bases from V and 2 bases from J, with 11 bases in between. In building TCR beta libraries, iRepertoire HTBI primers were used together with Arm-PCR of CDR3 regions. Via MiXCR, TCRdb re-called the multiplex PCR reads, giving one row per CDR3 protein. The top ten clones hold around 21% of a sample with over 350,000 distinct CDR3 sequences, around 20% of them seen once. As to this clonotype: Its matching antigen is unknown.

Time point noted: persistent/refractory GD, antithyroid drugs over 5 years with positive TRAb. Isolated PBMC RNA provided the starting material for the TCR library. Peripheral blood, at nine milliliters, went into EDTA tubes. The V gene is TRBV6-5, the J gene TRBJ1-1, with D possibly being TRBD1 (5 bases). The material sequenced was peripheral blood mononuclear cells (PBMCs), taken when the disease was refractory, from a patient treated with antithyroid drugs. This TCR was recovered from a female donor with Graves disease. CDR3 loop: CASSWGSINTEAFF. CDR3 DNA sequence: TGTGCCAGCAGTTGGGGCAGTATAAACACTGAAGCTTTCTTT.